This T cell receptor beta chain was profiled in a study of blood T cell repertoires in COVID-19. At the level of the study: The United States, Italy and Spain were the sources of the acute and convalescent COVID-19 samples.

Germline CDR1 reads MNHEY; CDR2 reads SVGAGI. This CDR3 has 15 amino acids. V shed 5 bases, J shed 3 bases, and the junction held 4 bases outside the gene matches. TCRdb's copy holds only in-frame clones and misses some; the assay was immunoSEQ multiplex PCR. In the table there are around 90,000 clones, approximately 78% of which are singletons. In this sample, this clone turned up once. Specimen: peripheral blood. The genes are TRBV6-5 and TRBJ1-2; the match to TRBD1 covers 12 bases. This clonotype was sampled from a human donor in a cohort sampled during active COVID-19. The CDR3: CASSTRDRGHYGYTF. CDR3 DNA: TGTGCCAGCAGTACCCGGGACAGGGGGCACTATGGCTACACCTTC.